The rows below give T cell receptor beta chains drawn from one sample of a study of T cell changes during pregnancy in multiple sclerosis. Sequencing was performed with immunoSEQ multiplex PCR; in TCRdb, only in-frame clones are kept and a portion is missing. The data contain some 40,000 clones, around 94% of them singletons. The input for sequencing was peripheral blood, taken in the third trimester of pregnancy. Every receptor here comes from a female donor with multiple sclerosis, enrolled in a pregnancy study. CDR3s include the opening cysteine and the closing phenylalanine or tryptophan. The D gene is left open where the match is weak. Where a row states a size, it is once, few, many or the class of an expanded clone; other rows omit it.

d_gene	v_gene	j_gene	abundance	CDR3aa	CDR3nt
TRBD1	TRBV19	TRBJ1-1	NA	CASSRTGANTEAFF	TGTGCCAGTAGTAGGACAGGAGCGAACACTGAAGCTTTCTTT
NA	TRBV28	TRBJ1-1	NA	CASSLLGGTEAFF	TGTGCCAGCAGTTTATTGGGGGGCACTGAAGCTTTCTTT
NA	TRBV9	TRBJ1-1	NA	CASSAGHLGSGTEAFF	TGTGCCAGCAGCGCCGGACACCTCGGAAGTGGTACTGAAGCTTTCTTT
TRBD2	TRBV5-1	TRBJ2-7	NA	CASSLDSSGSGIFRQYF	TGCGCCAGCAGCTTGGATTCTAGCGGGAGTGGAATATTTAGGCAGTACTTC
NA	TRBV28	TRBJ2-1	NA	CASSFSGGPHEQFF	TGTGCCAGCAGTTTCTCGGGGGGCCCGCATGAGCAGTTCTTC
NA	TRBV11-3	TRBJ2-3	NA	CASSSVRTDTQYF	TGTGCCAGCAGCTCCGTCCGCACAGATACGCAGTATTTT
NA	TRBV5-6	TRBJ2-7	NA	CASSLQIFRSGHYEQYF	TGTGCCAGCAGCTTGCAGATCTTCAGGAGTGGACACTACGAGCAGTACTTC
NA	TRBV4-3	TRBJ1-1	once	CASSQERNSEAFF	TGCGCCAGCAGCCAAGAGAGGAATTCTGAAGCTTTCTTT
NA	TRBV29-1	TRBJ2-5	NA	CSVVDFQETQYF	TGCAGCGTTGTGGACTTCCAAGAGACCCAGTACTTC
NA	TRBV30	TRBJ2-5	NA	CAWSFGGGETQYF	TGTGCCTGGAGTTTTGGGGGCGGTGAGACCCAGTACTTC
TRBD1	TRBV10-3	TRBJ2-2	once	CAIGGQGVSGELFF	TGTGCCATCGGGGGACAGGGGGTCTCCGGGGAGCTGTTTTTT
NA	TRBV6-5	TRBJ1-1	NA	CASSTLGGNEAFF	TGTGCCAGCAGTACCCTCGGAGGGAATGAAGCTTTCTTT
TRBD1	TRBV11-1	TRBJ1-1	NA	CASSSTGRTEAFF	TGTGCCAGCAGCTCGACAGGGAGAACTGAAGCTTTCTTT
TRBD1	TRBV11-3	TRBJ1-2	NA	CASSLGTGNYGYTF	TGTGCCAGCAGCCTAGGGACAGGGAACTATGGCTACACCTTC
TRBD2	TRBV19	TRBJ2-2	NA	CASSLPGLAGTGELFF	TGTGCCAGTAGTCTCCCGGGACTAGCGGGGACCGGGGAGCTGTTTTTT
NA	TRBV15	TRBJ2-2	NA	CATSRDREVGGELFF	TGTGCCACCAGCAGAGACAGGGAAGTCGGCGGGGAGCTGTTTTTT
TRBD2	TRBV5-8	TRBJ2-3	NA	CASSLGGGLSSTDTQYF	TGTGCCAGCAGCTTGGGCGGGGGGCTCTCTAGCACAGATACGCAGTATTTT
NA	TRBV27	TRBJ1-1	medium-sized	CASSLSRGGTEAFF	TGTGCCAGCAGTTTATCAAGGGGAGGAACTGAAGCTTTCTTT
TRBD1	TRBV9	TRBJ2-5	NA	CASSVEVGGRETQYF	TGTGCCAGCAGCGTAGAGGTAGGGGGCCGGGAGACCCAGTACTTC
TRBD2	TRBV6-6	TRBJ2-1	NA	CASRASGGSSYNEQFF	TGTGCCAGCAGAGCTAGCGGGGGGAGCTCCTACAATGAGCAGTTCTTC
TRBD2	TRBV11-3	TRBJ2-7	NA	CASSRGLAESSYEQYF	TGTGCCAGCAGCCGCGGACTAGCGGAATCCTCCTACGAGCAGTACTTC
TRBD1	TRBV28	TRBJ2-7	NA	CASSLSETGPYEQYF	TGTGCCAGCAGCCTATCCGAGACAGGGCCCTACGAGCAGTACTTC
TRBD2	TRBV28	TRBJ2-7	NA	CASSFGREREGEQYF	TGTGCCAGCAGTTTCGGACGAGAGCGGGAGGGCGAGCAGTACTTC
NA	TRBV28	TRBJ2-5	NA	CASSSPGLQETQYF	TGTGCCAGCAGTTCCCCCGGACTGCAAGAGACCCAGTACTTC
NA	TRBV28	TRBJ1-3	NA	CASSSPRGSGNTIYF	TGTGCCAGCAGTAGCCCGCGGGGCTCTGGAAACACCATATATTTT
NA	TRBV7-9	TRBJ1-1	NA	CASSLMTENTEAFF	TGTGCCAGCAGCCTGATGACAGAGAACACTGAAGCTTTCTTT
NA	TRBV11-2	TRBJ1-2	NA	CASSLGVGDYGYTF	TGTGCCAGCAGCTTAGGGGTAGGGGACTATGGCTACACCTTC
TRBD1	TRBV7-9	TRBJ2-3	NA	CASSLKGTGTADTQYF	TGTGCCAGCAGCCTAAAAGGGACAGGGACGGCAGATACGCAGTATTTT
NA	TRBV6-5	TRBJ1-1	NA	CASRPFTGNTEAFF	TGTGCCAGCAGACCATTCACAGGGAACACTGAAGCTTTCTTT
NA	TRBV30	TRBJ1-6	once	CAWIGGIGSPLHF	TGTGCCTGGATTGGGGGGATCGGTTCACCCCTCCACTTT
NA	TRBV20-1	TRBJ2-3	NA	CSASAAPTQYF	TGCAGTGCTAGTGCGGCCCCTACGCAGTATTTT
TRBD1	TRBV5-1	TRBJ2-7	NA	CASSIGTGGPYEQYF	TGCGCCAGCAGCATCGGGACAGGGGGGCCCTACGAGCAGTACTTC
TRBD1	TRBV5-1	TRBJ2-6	NA	CASSTGQGAAGANVLTF	TGCGCCAGCAGCACGGGACAGGGGGCGGCTGGGGCCAACGTCCTGACTTTC
NA	TRBV19	TRBJ1-5	NA	CASSGTWVSNQPQHF	TGTGCCAGTAGTGGGACATGGGTTAGCAATCAGCCCCAGCATTTT
NA	TRBV7-3	TRBJ1-5	NA	CASSLDLNQPQHF	TGTGCCAGCAGCCTAGACCTTAATCAGCCCCAGCATTTT
TRBD1	TRBV7-3	TRBJ2-6	NA	CASSSPGQGVGANVLTF	TGTGCCAGCAGCTCCCCGGGACAGGGTGTTGGGGCCAACGTCCTGACTTTC
TRBD1	TRBV28	TRBJ1-5	NA	CASSGQGAGNQPQHF	TGTGCCAGCAGTGGACAGGGGGCCGGCAATCAGCCCCAGCATTTT
TRBD2	TRBV11-1	TRBJ2-3	NA	CASSLSGLGGTDTQYF	TGTGCCAGCAGCTTATCAGGACTAGGAGGCACAGATACGCAGTATTTT
NA	TRBV6-8	TRBJ1-2	few	CASSLGKTDYGYTF	TGTGCCAGCAGTCTTGGCAAGACAGACTATGGCTACACCTTC
NA	TRBV29-1	TRBJ1-2	NA	CSVARGYTF	TGCAGCGTTGCTAGGGGCTACACCTTC
TRBD2	TRBV9	TRBJ2-7	NA	CASSVSTSGTGEQYF	TGTGCCAGCAGCGTAAGTACTAGCGGGACGGGGGAGCAGTACTTC
NA	TRBV11-2	TRBJ2-1	NA	CASSPRGASGELNEQFF	TGTGCCAGCAGCCCCAGGGGGGCCAGCGGTGAACTAAATGAGCAGTTCTTC
TRBD1	TRBV19	TRBJ1-1	NA	CASSMGRQGAREAFF	TGTGCCAGTAGCATGGGCCGACAGGGGGCGAGAGAAGCTTTCTTT
NA	TRBV2	TRBJ1-6	NA	CASMFIQDSPLHF	TGTGCCAGCATGTTCATACAGGATTCACCCCTCCACTTT
NA	TRBV10-3	TRBJ2-2	NA	CAISPTTGELFF	TGTGCCATCAGTCCCACTACCGGGGAGCTGTTTTTT
TRBD1	TRBV5-6	TRBJ2-1	NA	CASSDVTGSLHNEQFF	TGTGCCAGCAGCGATGTGACAGGGTCCCTTCACAATGAGCAGTTCTTC
TRBD2	TRBV5-1	TRBJ2-1	NA	CASSLLGGRVYNEQFF	TGCGCCAGCAGCTTGTTAGGCGGGAGAGTCTACAATGAGCAGTTCTTC
NA	TRBV6-5	TRBJ2-7	once	CASRSASEQYF	TGTGCCAGCCGGAGTGCGAGCGAGCAGTACTTC
NA	TRBV5-1	TRBJ2-1	NA	CASSSGGQYNEQFF	TGCGCCAGCAGCAGTGGCGGTCAGTACAATGAGCAGTTCTTC
TRBD1	TRBV10-1	TRBJ1-4	NA	CAPGDRPNEKLFF	TGCGCCCCCGGGGACAGGCCGAATGAAAAACTGTTTTTT
TRBD1	TRBV10-3	TRBJ2-7	NA	CATHFDRGSYEQYF	TGTGCCACCCATTTCGACAGGGGATCCTACGAGCAGTACTTC
NA	TRBV5-6	TRBJ1-3	once	CASSSPRVSSGNTIYF	TGTGCCAGCAGCAGCCCGCGGGTAAGCTCTGGAAACACCATATATTTT
TRBD2	TRBV13	TRBJ2-2	NA	CASSLGSGGENTGELFF	TGTGCCAGCAGCTTAGGTTCCGGGGGGGAGAACACCGGGGAGCTGTTTTTT
TRBD1	TRBV7-9	TRBJ2-7	NA	CASSTGQAGNEQYF	TGTGCCAGCAGTACGGGACAGGCCGGCAACGAGCAGTACTTC
NA	TRBV20-1	TRBJ2-7	NA	CSARDSTGQYF	TGCAGTGCTAGAGATTCGACTGGGCAGTACTTC
TRBD2	TRBV7-2	TRBJ2-7	NA	CASSLGPPGGPYEQYF	TGTGCCAGCAGCCTGGGACCCCCGGGGGGTCCCTACGAGCAGTACTTC
TRBD1	TRBV4-1	TRBJ2-7	NA	CASSQGTGGPYEQYF	TGCGCCAGCAGCCAAGGGACAGGGGGACCCTACGAGCAGTACTTC
NA	TRBV30	TRBJ2-3	NA	CAWSFGGLDTQYF	TGTGCCTGGAGTTTTGGGGGCTTGGATACGCAGTATTTT
NA	TRBV23-1	TRBJ2-5	NA	CASIPSRHEGETQYF	TGCGCCAGCATCCCCAGCAGGCACGAGGGAGAGACCCAGTACTTC